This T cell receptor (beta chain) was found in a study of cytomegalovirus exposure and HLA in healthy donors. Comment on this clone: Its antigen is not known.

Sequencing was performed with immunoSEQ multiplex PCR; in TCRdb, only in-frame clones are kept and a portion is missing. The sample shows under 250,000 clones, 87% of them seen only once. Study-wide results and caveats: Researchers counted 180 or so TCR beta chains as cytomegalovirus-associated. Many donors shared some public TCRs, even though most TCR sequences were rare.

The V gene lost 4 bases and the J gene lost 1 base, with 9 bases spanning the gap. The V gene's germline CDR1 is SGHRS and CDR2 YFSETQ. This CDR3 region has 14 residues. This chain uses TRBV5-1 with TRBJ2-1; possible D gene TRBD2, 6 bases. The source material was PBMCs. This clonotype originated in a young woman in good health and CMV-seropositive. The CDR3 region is CASSGGNSYNEQFF. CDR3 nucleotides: TGCGCCAGCAGCGGGGGGAATTCCTACAATGAGCAGTTCTTC.